These 16 T cell receptor beta chains share one sample of origin, sequenced in a study of T cells in Graves' hyperthyroidism and ophthalmopathy. Using RNA transcripts as the source, TCR beta CDR3 regions were amplified. A set of HTBI primers served as the primers for a first-round RT-PCR of the TCR CDR3. Each CDR3 protein is one row after TCRdb ran MiXCR on the multiplex PCR reads. The sample lists some 510,000 distinct CDR3 sequences; about 43% were seen once. Sequenced: peripheral blood or thyroid tissue (not recorded which). The receptors originated from a young woman with Graves' hyperthyroidism.

This chain links TRBV29-1 with TRBJ1-2; D is unresolved. This CDR3 has 14 amino acids. Germline-derived CDR1 and CDR2 are SQVTM and ANQGSEA. Deletions cut 1 base from V and 2 bases from J, with 11 bases between. CDR3 DNA sequence: TGCAGCGTTGAAGGTACTTTAAGGAACTATGGCTACACCTTC. This encodes CSVEGTLRNYGYTF.

This sequence joins TRBV5-5 and TRBJ2-7; no clear D. The J call is in doubt because the DNA end fits TRBJ1-2 better. Germline V gene sequence: CDR1 SGHKS, CDR2 YYEKEE (reference sequence). The CDR3 sequence is 12 residues long. In DNA form, the CDR3 reads TGTGCCAGCAGCTTGGGTTTGGTTGGCTACACCTTC. Amino acids: CASSLGLVGYTF.

The genes are TRBV20-1 and TRBJ2-7, with 13 bases that match TRBD2. The length of the CDR3 is 15 residues. Germline V lookup: CDR1 DFQATT, CDR2 SNEGSKA (reference sequence). V shed 6 bases and J 4 bases; nucleotides not matched to a gene: 9. As DNA, the CDR3 is TGCAGTGCGCAACTAGCGGGAGGGCCTCGGTACGAGCAGTACTTC. It codes for CSAQLAGGPRYEQYF.

With regard to this clonotype: A read error may explain this, as a much larger clone is one base away. The rearrangement joins TRBV29-1 to TRBJ1-1; weak D call: TRBD1 (5 bases). The ends were cut back, 7 bases at V and 6 bases at J, with 15 bases in the middle. Germline V gives CDR1 SQVTM, CDR2 ANQGSEA. CDR3 length equals 12 residues. The CDR3 DNA sequence: TGCAGCGCCGTCGACAGTAAACCTGAAGCTTTCTTT. As protein: CSAVDSKPEAFF.

This clonotype was seen only once. The rearrangement uses TRBV2 and TRBJ2-7; 9 bases agree with TRBD1. The DNA end lines up better with TRBJ2-5; the J call may be wrong. Germline V gene data show CDR1 as SNHLY and CDR2 as FYNNEI. This CDR3 comprises 15 residues. CDR3 residues: CASSARDRDAETQYF. The CDR3 DNA reads as TGTGCCAGCAGTGCCCGGGACAGGGACGCGGAGACCCAGTACTTC.

The chain employs TRBV2 and TRBJ2-2; D not certain. Germline CDR1 SNHLY, CDR2 FYNNEI. The CDR3 extends over 11 amino acids. V was pared by 2 bases and J by 9 bases, with 4 bases between. CDR3: CASSEPRELFF. Written as DNA, the CDR3 is TGTGCCAGCAGTGAACCCAGGGAGCTGTTTTTT.

This clonotype was seen at least ten times. The V gene is TRBV24-1, the J gene TRBJ2-7; no definite D call. Looked up from germline, CDR1 is KGHDR and CDR2 is SFDVKD. The ends were cut back, 6 bases at V and 2 bases at J, with 10 bases in the middle. The CDR3 extends over 13 amino acids. CDR3 protein: CATSHPQTYEQYF. Here the CDR3 DNA reads TGTGCCACCAGTCATCCGCAGACCTACGAGCAGTACTTC.

This clonotype was observed a handful of times. The rearrangement joins TRBV6-6 to TRBJ2-7; 13 nucleotides line up with TRBD2. This CDR3 comprises 16 residues. Germline V gene lookup returns CDR1 MNHNY and CDR2 SVGAGI (reference sequence). J was trimmed by 4 bases and V by 2 bases; bases with no gene match: 5. CDR3 loop: CASSYGLAGAGYEQYF. The CDR3 coding sequence is TGTGCCAGCAGTTACGGACTAGCGGGAGCGGGGTACGAGCAGTACTTC.

This clonotype was found a few times. The rearrangement uses TRBV12-3 or TRBV12-4 and TRBJ2-5, with 11 bases identical to TRBD2. CDR3 length: 16 amino acids. Trimming at V came to 4 bases and at J to 4 bases, leaving 8 bases not matched to a gene. The CDR3 is CASSYSFGTSGETQYF. In nucleotides, the CDR3 is TGTGCCAGCAGTTACTCGTTCGGGACTAGCGGAGAGACCCAGTACTTC.

V and J are TRBV15 and TRBJ1-2; 7 nucleotides agree with TRBD1. The germline CDR1 and CDR2 sequences are LNHNV and YYDKDF (reference sequence). The CDR3 consists of 13 residues. With V trimmed by 0 bases and J by 8 bases, 3 bases remained unmatched. The CDR3 DNA reads as TGTGCCACCAGCAGAGATGTGGGACAGGGCTACACCTTC. This encodes CATSRDVGQGYTF. The complete variable domain, with remaining parts taken from reference TRBV15 and TRBJ1-2, reads DAMVIQNPRYQVTQFGKPVTLSCSQTLNHNVMYWYQQKSSQAPKLLFHYYDKDFNNEADTPDNFQSRRPNTSFCFLDIRSPGLGDTAMYLCATSRDVGQGYTFGSGTRLTVV.

This clonotype was detected only a few times. A read error is possible here, since a much larger clone lies one base away. V gene TRBV7-9 combines with J gene TRBJ1-6; D perhaps matches TRBD1 (5 bases). The CDR3 contains 14 residues. Germline V gene lookup returns CDR1 SEHNR and CDR2 FQNEAQ (reference sequence). The ends were cut back, 4 bases at V and 10 bases at J, with 14 bases in the middle. The CDR3 region has the DNA TGTGCCAGCAGCTCCCAGGGAGGTAACTCACCCCTCCACTTT. Protein product: CASSSQGGNSPLHF.

This clonotype showed up just a few times. This chain uses TRBV19 with TRBJ1-5, with D unclear. The CDR3 spans 14 residues. Trimming pared 6 bases from V and 4 bases from J, leaving 13 bases between. Germline loops: CDR1 LNHDA, CDR2 SQIVND (reference sequence). The CDR3 region has the DNA TGTGCCAGTAGCATCGCTCCCTTTAATCAGCCCCAGCATTTT. It yields the protein CASSIAPFNQPQHF. Looking up the rest from reference TRBV19 and TRBJ1-5 gives the full variable domain: DGGITQSPKYLFRKEGQNVTLSCEQNLNHDAMYWYRQDPGQGLRLIYYSQIVNDFQKGDIAEGYSVSREKKESFPLTVTSAQKNPTAFYLCASSIAPFNQPQHFGDGTRLSIL.

V gene TRBV12-3 or TRBV12-4 combines with J gene TRBJ2-7; D is undetermined. CDR3 length: 11 amino acids. V was cut by 5 bases and J by 8 bases, with 10 bases left in between. CDR3 nucleotides: TGTGCCAGCAGTCGGATTCAAAAGCAGTACTTC. As protein: CASSRIQKQYF.

There are many counts of this clonotype. The chain combines TRBV5-6 with TRBJ1-2; 9 nucleotides agree with TRBD1. CDR1 and CDR2 from the germline V gene are SGHDT and YYEEEE. This CDR3 has 14 residues. The ends lost 0 bases at V and 4 bases at J; junction bases unmatched: 1. This CDR3 is CASSLGQGVYGYTF. The CDR3 bases are TGTGCCAGCAGCTTGGGACAGGGGGTCTATGGCTACACCTTC.

This clonotype came up many times. This chain joins TRBV29-1 and TRBJ2-7, with D perhaps being TRBD1 or TRBD2 (6 bases each). The V gene lost 3 bases and the J gene lost 7 bases, with 13 bases spanning the gap. Germline CDR1 and CDR2: SQVTM and ANQGSEA. This CDR3 is 12 amino acids long. The CDR3 reads CSVDNRAGEQYF. The CDR3 coding sequence is TGCAGCGTTGATAACAGGGCGGGGGAGCAGTACTTC.

The chain joins TRBV15 to TRBJ1-4, with a tentative D call TRBD1 (5 bases). The germline V gene encodes CDR1 LNHNV and CDR2 YYDKDF (reference sequence). V lost 3 bases and J 7 bases, leaving 18 bases between the germline ends. CDR3 length: 16 residues. DNA of the CDR3: TGTGCCACCAGCAGCCCAACCGGGGCCTCGGGTGAAAAACTGTTTTTT. This translates into CATSSPTGASGEKLFF.